These 16 T cell receptor beta chains were all obtained from the same sample, sequenced in a study of T cell responses to AZD1222 COVID-19 vaccine. Sequencing used immunoSEQ multiplex PCR; TCRdb keeps in-frame clones, though not all of them. The data show approximately 110,000 clones, 85% to 90% seen once. The input for sequencing was peripheral blood, taken on day 0 of AZD1222 vaccination. The receptors derive from an adult in good health.

The rearrangement links TRBV28 to TRBJ1-4; possible D gene TRBD1, 5 bases. Per the germline V gene, CDR1 is MDHEN and CDR2 is SYDVKM. The CDR3 contains 15 residues. Trimming shortened V by 5 bases and J by 6 bases, and 16 bases separated the two germline ends. The CDR3 DNA is TGTGCCAGCAGTCCCGGACATTCTTCGTATGAAAAACTGTTTTTT. Translating it yields CASSPGHSSYEKLFF.

This clone occurred a few times. The V call is TRBV7-3, the J call TRBJ2-3; tentative D call: TRBD2 (6 bases). This CDR3 has 13 residues. The V gene lost 4 bases and the J gene lost 1 base, with 6 bases spanning the gap. Per the germline V gene, CDR1 is SGHTA and CDR2 is FQGTGA. The CDR3 loop is CASSSGGTDTQYF. The CDR3, as DNA: TGTGCCAGCAGCTCGGGGGGCACAGATACGCAGTATTTT.

This sequence joins TRBV11-2 and TRBJ1-2; the D is unclear. The CDR3 contains 14 residues. V was pared by 4 bases and J by 6 bases, with 15 bases between. Germline V gives CDR1 SGHAT, CDR2 FQNNGV. The CDR3: CASSSGGQPHGYTF. The DNA of the CDR3 is TGTGCCAGCAGCTCCGGCGGGCAACCACATGGCTACACCTTC.

This chain connects TRBV3-1 (or the pseudogene TRBV3-2) to TRBJ2-5; 11 bases line up with TRBD2. Germline-derived CDR1 and CDR2 are LGHDT and YNNKEL (reference sequence). The CDR3 is 15 residues long. The V and J ends lost 0 bases and 13 bases, in that order; junction bases with no gene match: 10. CDR3 residues: CASSQDASGGPRPYF. The CDR3 DNA reads as TGTGCCAGCAGCCAAGATGCTAGCGGGGGGCCCCGCCCGTACTTC.

This chain links TRBV19 with TRBJ1-2; no reliable D call. Per the germline V gene, CDR1 is LNHDA and CDR2 is SQIVND (reference sequence). V was cut by 4 bases and J by 4 bases, with 13 bases left in between. The CDR3 covers 14 residues. The CDR3: CASSNPGSFYGYTF. CDR3 nucleotides: TGTGCCAGTAGTAACCCGGGCAGCTTCTATGGCTACACCTTC.

The gene calls are TRBV5-5 and TRBJ2-5; unclear D gene. V lost 4 bases and J lost 4, with 14 bases in between. CDR3 length equals 14 residues. Germline assignment: CDR1 SGHKS and CDR2 YYEKEE (reference sequence). The CDR3 nucleotides are TGTGCCAGCAGCCCCCTGTCCCAGCCAGAGACCCAGTACTTC. Its translation: CASSPLSQPETQYF.

This sequence joins TRBV10-1 and TRBJ2-2; TRBD2 aligns across 12 bases. With 0 bases clipped from V and 3 bases from J, the junction kept 8 bases outside the gene matches. The CDR3 is 19 amino acids. Germline-derived CDR1 and CDR2 are WNHNN and SYGVQD (reference sequence). This CDR3 reads CASSESVLAGGFDTGELFF. CDR3 DNA sequence: TGCGCCAGCAGTGAGTCTGTCCTAGCGGGAGGGTTCGACACCGGGGAGCTGTTTTTT.

V and J are TRBV5-1 and TRBJ2-5; the D is unclear. Germline loops: CDR1 SGHRS, CDR2 YFSETQ. The CDR3 has 13 amino acids. V was cut by 1 base and J by 1 base, with 5 bases left in between. The CDR3 nucleotides are TGCGCCAGCAGCTTGAGTCTCCAAGAGACCCAGTACTTC. Its translation is CASSLSLQETQYF.

The V gene is TRBV29-1, the J gene TRBJ2-5; maybe TRBD2 (5 bases). Trimming removed 3 bases at V and 7 bases at J, with 6 bases between. The CDR3 covers 10 residues. In germline, CDR1 is SQVTM, CDR2 ANQGSEA. The DNA of the CDR3 is TGCAGCGTTGATCGGGGGACCCAGTACTTC. It is translated as CSVDRGTQYF.

The CDR3 DNA reads as TGCGCCAGCAGCGCCCGGGACAGCGAAAAACTGTTTTTT. Translation gives CASSARDSEKLFF. The chain couples TRBV5-1 to TRBJ1-4; TRBD1 aligns across 7 bases. This CDR3 spans 13 amino acids. The V gene end was trimmed by 4 bases and the J gene end by 8 bases; junction bases not matched to a gene: 5. Germline values: CDR1 SGHRS, CDR2 YFSETQ.

The V gene is TRBV18, the J gene TRBJ2-1, with 8 bases that match TRBD2. This CDR3 contains 18 residues. CDR1 is KGHSH, CDR2 LQKENI, per germline. V dropped 3 bases and J dropped 2; count of bases not matched to a gene: 12. CDR3 amino acids: CASSPLLGAGGPYNEQFF. The CDR3 DNA is TGTGCCAGCTCACCGCTCTTAGGGGCGGGGGGCCCCTACAATGAGCAGTTCTTC.

This clone showed up just a few times. In DNA form, the CDR3 reads TGTGCCAGCAGATCCCAGCTCGGGGGGGTGTTTGAGACCCAGTACTTC. As protein: CASRSQLGGVFETQYF. The chain recombines TRBV5-4 with TRBJ2-5; 8 bases match TRBD2. The CDR3 runs to 16 residues. V was pared by 5 bases and J by 5 bases, with 14 bases of the junction left unmatched. Germline CDR1 SGHNT, CDR2 YYREEE (reference sequence).

This chain links TRBV5-1 with TRBJ1-6; 9 bases are a match to TRBD1. Germline lookup yields CDR1 SGHRS and CDR2 YFSETQ. Trimming at V came to 4 bases and at J to 7 bases, leaving 6 bases not matched to a gene. This CDR3 comprises 15 residues. The CDR3: CASSGGQGLNSPLHF. The CDR3 region has the DNA TGCGCCAGCAGCGGGGGACAGGGCTTAAATTCACCCCTCCACTTT.

V and J are TRBV7-2 and TRBJ2-1; 9 bases align to TRBD1. Per the germline V gene, CDR1 is SGHTA and CDR2 is FQGNSA. There are 16 residues in the CDR3. Trimming cost V 5 bases and J 5 bases; bases outside gene matches: 10. The CDR3 coding sequence is TGTGCCAGCAGCCCGTACAGGGGGCGCGTAAACAATGAGCAGTTCTTC. It specifies CASSPYRGRVNNEQFF. The whole variable domain, filled in from reference TRBV7-2 and TRBJ2-1, reads GAGVSQSPSNKVTEKGKDVELRCDPISGHTALYWYRQSLGQGLEFLIYFQGNSAPDKSGLPSDRFSAERTGGSVSTLTIQRTQQEDSAVYLCASSPYRGRVNNEQFFGPGTRLTVL.

The V gene is TRBV19, the J gene TRBJ2-1; D remains ambiguous. CDR3 size: 14 residues. V was trimmed by 0 bases and J by 8 bases, leaving 11 bases between them. CDR1 and CDR2 (germline): LNHDA, SQIVND (reference sequence). The CDR3 DNA follows: TGTGCCAGTAGTATAGATCAGAGTGGGTATGAGCAGTTCTTC. It encodes CASSIDQSGYEQFF.

This clone was detected only a few times. The chain carries TRBV28 and TRBJ1-5; tentatively, D is TRBD1 (6 bases). Germline V lookup: CDR1 MDHEN, CDR2 SYDVKM. The V end was cut by 1 base, the J end by 4 bases, with 11 bases between. This CDR3 has 15 residues. CDR3 amino acids: CASSLSQGGNQPQHF. The CDR3 nucleotides are TGTGCCAGCAGTTTATCACAGGGAGGAAATCAGCCCCAGCATTTT.